This T cell receptor (beta chain) was profiled in a study of cytomegalovirus exposure and HLA in healthy donors. General study results and limits: CMV serostatus alone was available as immune exposure information. A likely sequencing artifact accounted for one observed cluster of highly shared sequence variants. Rarity characterized most TCR sequences, yet some public TCRs appeared in many donors.

In the case of this clone: The target antigen is unknown.

60 Vbeta and 13 Jbeta primers were used in PCR. Produced via immunoSEQ multiplex PCR; TCRdb's table is partial and in-frame only. The sample shows about 150,000 clones, about 80% of them seen only once. Although they were nominally healthy when sampled, donors likely had unrecorded immune exposures. The V gene lost 2 bases and the J gene lost 3 bases, with 7 bases spanning the gap. The germline V gene has CDR1 MDHEN and CDR2 SYDVKM. The CDR3 length is 13 residues. The chain has TRBV28 and TRBJ1-1; a possible D gene is TRBD1 (6 bases). The clonotype originates from a woman in her forties or fifties in good health and CMV-seropositive. Sequencing was carried out using PBMCs. The chain's CDR3 is CASSLRGYTEAFF. DNA of the CDR3: TGTGCCAGCAGTTTAAGGGGGTACACTGAAGCTTTCTTT. Full variable domain (rest looked up from reference TRBV28 and TRBJ1-1): DVKVTQSSRYLVKRTGEKVFLECVQDMDHENMFWYRQDPGLGLRLIYFSYDVKMKEKGDIPEGYSVSREKKERFSLILESASTNQTSMYLCASSLRGYTEAFFGQGTRLTVV.